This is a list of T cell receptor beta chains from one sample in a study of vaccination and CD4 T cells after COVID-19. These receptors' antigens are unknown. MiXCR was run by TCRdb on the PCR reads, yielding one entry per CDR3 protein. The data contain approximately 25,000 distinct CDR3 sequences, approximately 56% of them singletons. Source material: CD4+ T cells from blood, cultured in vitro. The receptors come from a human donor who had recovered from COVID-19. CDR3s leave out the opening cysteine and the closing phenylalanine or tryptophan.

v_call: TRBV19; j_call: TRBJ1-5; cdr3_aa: ASSMLQSFSNQPQH
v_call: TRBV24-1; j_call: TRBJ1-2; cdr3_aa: ATSGDYGYT
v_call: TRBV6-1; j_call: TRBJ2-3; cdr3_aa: ASRNGGPVPDTQY
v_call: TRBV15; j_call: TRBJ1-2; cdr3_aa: ATSRPDRARSYT
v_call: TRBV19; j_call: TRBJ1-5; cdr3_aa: ASSAPRDYSNQPQH
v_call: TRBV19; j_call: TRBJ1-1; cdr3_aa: ASSRQLMNTEAF
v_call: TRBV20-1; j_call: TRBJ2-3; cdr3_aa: SAKVAGSRTDTQY
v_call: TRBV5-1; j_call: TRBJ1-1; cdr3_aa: ASSLLDRARMSTEAF
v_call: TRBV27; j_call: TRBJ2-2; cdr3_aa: ASSFVGQDSGELF
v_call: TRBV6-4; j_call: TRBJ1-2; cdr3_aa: ASSFNRAGGYT
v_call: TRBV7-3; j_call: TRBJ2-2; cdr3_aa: ASSKGTSGSTGELF
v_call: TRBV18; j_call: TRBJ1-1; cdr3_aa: ATKTGSNTEAF
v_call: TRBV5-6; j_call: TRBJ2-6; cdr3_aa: ASSPRLTGANVLT
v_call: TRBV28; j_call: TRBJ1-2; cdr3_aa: ASTTGPYGYT
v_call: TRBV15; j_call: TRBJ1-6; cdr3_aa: ATSRAIQVSYSPNSPLH
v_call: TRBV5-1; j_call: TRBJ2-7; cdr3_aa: ASSWGAGVEEQY
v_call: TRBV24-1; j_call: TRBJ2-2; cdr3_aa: ATSDFGQGRTGELF
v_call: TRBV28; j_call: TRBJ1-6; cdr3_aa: ASKWDRRNSPLH
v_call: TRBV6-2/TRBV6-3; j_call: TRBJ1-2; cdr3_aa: ASRTGASYGYT
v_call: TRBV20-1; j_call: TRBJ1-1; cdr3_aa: SGGPRNTEAF
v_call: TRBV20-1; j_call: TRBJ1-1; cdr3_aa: SARTGGTEAF
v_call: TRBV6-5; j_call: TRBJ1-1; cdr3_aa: ASSYGGMRSTEAF
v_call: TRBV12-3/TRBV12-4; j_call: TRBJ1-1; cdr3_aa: ASSLGTRDSRNTEAF
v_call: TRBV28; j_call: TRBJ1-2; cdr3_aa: ASWVQGGRSGYT
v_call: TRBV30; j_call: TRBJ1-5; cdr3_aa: AWSVWVNQPQH
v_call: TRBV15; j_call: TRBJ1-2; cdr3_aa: ATSRDQLFHGYT
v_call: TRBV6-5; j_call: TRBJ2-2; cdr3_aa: ASSYGTAGGTTGELF
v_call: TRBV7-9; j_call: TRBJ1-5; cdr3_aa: ASSLGGYSQPQH
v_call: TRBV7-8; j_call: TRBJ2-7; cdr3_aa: ASSSLPYEQY
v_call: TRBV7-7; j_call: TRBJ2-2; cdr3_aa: ASSPYGSAGELF
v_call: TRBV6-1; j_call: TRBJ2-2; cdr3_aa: ASLRTSGFYTGELF
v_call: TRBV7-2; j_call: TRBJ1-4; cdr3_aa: ASSPLRPTNEKLF
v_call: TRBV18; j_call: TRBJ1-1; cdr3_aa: ASSPGTEAF
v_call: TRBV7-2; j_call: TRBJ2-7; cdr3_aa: ASSLQRGASEQY
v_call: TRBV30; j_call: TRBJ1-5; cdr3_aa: AWSLDRVNQPQH
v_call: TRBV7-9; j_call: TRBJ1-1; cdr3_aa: ASSSGQNTEAF
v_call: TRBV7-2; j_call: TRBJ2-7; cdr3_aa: ASSFKDGGGYEQY
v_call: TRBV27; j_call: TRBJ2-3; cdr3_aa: ASSLVGTDTQY
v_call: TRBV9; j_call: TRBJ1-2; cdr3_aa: ASSPHSVGGGYT
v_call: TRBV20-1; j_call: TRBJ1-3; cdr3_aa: SARDPTAISGNTIY
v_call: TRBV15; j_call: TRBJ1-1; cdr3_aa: ATSKQGAVGNTEAF
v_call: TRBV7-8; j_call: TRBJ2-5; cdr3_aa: ASSLMQETQY
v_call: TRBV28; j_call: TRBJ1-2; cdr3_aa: ASSHFSGRGYGYT
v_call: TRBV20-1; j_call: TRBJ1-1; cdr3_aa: SARLDRGIRGTEAF
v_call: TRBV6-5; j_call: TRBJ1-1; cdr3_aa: ASSYPQMNTEAF
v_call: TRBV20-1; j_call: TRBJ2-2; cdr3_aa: SASLGRSSTGELF
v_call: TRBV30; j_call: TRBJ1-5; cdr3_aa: AWNGGGNQPQH